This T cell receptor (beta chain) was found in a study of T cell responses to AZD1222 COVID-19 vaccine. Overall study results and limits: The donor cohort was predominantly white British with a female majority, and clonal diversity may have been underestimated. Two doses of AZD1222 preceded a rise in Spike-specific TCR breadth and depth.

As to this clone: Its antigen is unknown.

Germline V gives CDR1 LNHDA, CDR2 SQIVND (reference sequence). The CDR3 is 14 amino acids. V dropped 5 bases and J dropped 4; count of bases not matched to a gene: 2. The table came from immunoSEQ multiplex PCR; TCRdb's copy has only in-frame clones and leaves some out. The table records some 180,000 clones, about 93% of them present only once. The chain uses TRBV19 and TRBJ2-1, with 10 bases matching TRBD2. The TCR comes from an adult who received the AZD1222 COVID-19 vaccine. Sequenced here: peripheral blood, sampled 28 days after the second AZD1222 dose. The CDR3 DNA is TGTGCCAGTAGTGTAGCGGGGGGTTACAATGAGCAGTTCTTC. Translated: CASSVAGGYNEQFF.